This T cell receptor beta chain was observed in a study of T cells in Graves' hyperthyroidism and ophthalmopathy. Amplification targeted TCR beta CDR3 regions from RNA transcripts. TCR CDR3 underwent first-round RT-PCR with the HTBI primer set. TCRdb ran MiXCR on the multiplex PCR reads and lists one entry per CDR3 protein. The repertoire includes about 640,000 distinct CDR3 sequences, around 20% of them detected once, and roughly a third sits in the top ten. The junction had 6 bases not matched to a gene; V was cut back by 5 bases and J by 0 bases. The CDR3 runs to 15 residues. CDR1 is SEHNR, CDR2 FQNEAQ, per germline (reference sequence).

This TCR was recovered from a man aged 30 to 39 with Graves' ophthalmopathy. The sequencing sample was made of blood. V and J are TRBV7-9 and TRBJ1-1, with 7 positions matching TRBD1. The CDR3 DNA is TGTGCCAGCAGCGGCTCGGGACAGATGAACACTGAAGCTTTCTTT. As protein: CASSGSGQMNTEAFF.